This TCR beta chain is from a study of CD8 T cells in ankylosing spondylitis (dated by TCRdb to 2016 to 2017). Notes on the research overall: To find TCR variants linked to disease, the study profiled T cell receptor beta repertoires in ankylosing spondylitis patients and healthy donors. Samples of peripheral blood were taken, and for ankylosing spondylitis patients, synovial fluid was collected as well. The whole study cohort included over a hundred healthy donors and around 25 ankylosing spondylitis patients.

V is shortened by 5 bases, J by 4 bases, and the region joining them spans 11 bases. From cysteine to phenylalanine, the CDR3 is 13 amino acids long. Here the CDR3 DNA is all that survives: 39 bases in frame from base 1. Overall study outcomes, separate from this receptor: In peripheral blood, the disease-linked clones were found at relatively low frequencies and had a CD8+ phenotype. Blood from ankylosing spondylitis patients appeared to be characterized by a TCR beta motif made up of seven or eight highly homologous amino acid variants. According to the report, matched synovial fluid samples from ankylosing spondylitis patients were significantly enriched for the disease-linked clones. Some motif variants were previously reported in synovial fluid and blood of reactive arthritis patients, suggesting common disease-initiation mechanisms.

This clonotype showed up many times. Its antigen target is currently unknown. No much larger clone is present one base from it, and per-base qualities are unavailable. Sequencing instrument: Illumina HiSeq 2500. TCR beta libraries were prepared by quantitative 5'-RACE with molecular barcodes. As for the authors' bioinformatics: Disease-linked TCR variants were identified with a new computational method built on a probabilistic model of VDJ rearrangement. In TCRdb, the public reads were trimmed at Q25 with fastp and aligned with MiXCR, with productive beta chains retained. Merged by CDR3 protein, the rows form single entries marked with the most common genes and DNA. The V and J calls shown here were made by TCRdb, not taken from the authors' results. Here the sample has about 800,000 distinct CDR3 sequences; roughly 10% occur a single time. Clones ranked in the top ten supply more than 0.5% of the sample.

Sequenced: blood, either unsorted or a sorted T cell fraction (not recorded which). The chain is encoded by TRBV12-3 or TRBV12-4 joined to TRBJ1-2, with the identity of the D gene unclear. The clonotype was recovered from a male donor with ankylosing spondylitis. The nucleotide sequence reads as follows: TGTGCCAGCAGTCCCTCGGGAACCTATGGCTACACCTTC. It translates to CASSPSGTYGYTF.